The 5 T cell receptor beta chains below were found in one sample sequenced in a study of T-cell memory formation after mild COVID-19. MiXCR, run by TCRdb on the 5' RACE reads, gives a single entry per CDR3 protein. This sample has 84,000 or so distinct CDR3 sequences, with about 15% found just once. The sample taken for sequencing was PBMCs or a T cell subset sorted from them (not recorded which). These receptors were obtained from an adult woman who had mild COVID-19 (a few samples of this study predate the infection). Cell type and time point are not known.

This clonotype has more than one count but fewer than ten. This chain uses TRBV24-1 with TRBJ2-7; a possible D gene is TRBD2 (5 bases). The CDR3 has 15 residues. Between the trimmed V and J ends, which lost 4 bases and 3 bases, there was a span of 15 bases. Germline values: CDR1 KGHDR, CDR2 SFDVKD. CDR3 region: CATSERRDRCYEQYF. CDR3 DNA: TGTGCCACCAGTGAACGCCGGGATCGCTGCTACGAGCAGTACTTC.

The table lists this clonotype with a few counts. Here the CDR3 DNA reads TGTGCCAGCAGTTCATTAGGGACACACTCCCTGTACGAGCAGTACTTC. Protein sequence: CASSSLGTHSLYEQYF. This chain joins TRBV12-3 or TRBV12-4 and TRBJ2-7; D possibly corresponds to TRBD1 (6 bases). V was cut by 4 bases and J by 4 bases, with 20 bases left in between. The CDR3 runs 16 residues.

The chain combines TRBV5-5 with TRBJ1-2; D is perhaps TRBD1 (5 bases). V was cut by 7 bases and J by 3 bases, with 19 bases left in between. The CDR3 is 15 amino acids. Germline V CDR1 and CDR2: SGHKS, YYEKEE (reference sequence). Here the CDR3 reads CASGQEGQTYYGYTF. The DNA of the CDR3 is TGTGCCAGCGGTCAAGAGGGGCAGACCTACTATGGCTACACCTTC.

The J gene is TRBJ1-4, the V gene TRBV25-1; D is perhaps TRBD1 (5 bases). The germline gives CDR1 MGHDK, CDR2 SYGVNS. The CDR3 runs to 14 residues. V lost 3 bases, J lost 8 bases, and 13 bases lay in between. The CDR3 DNA is TGTGCCAGCAGTGACCGGGAGGGGAGGGAAAAACTGTTTTTT. Translation: CASSDREGREKLFF.

The chain couples TRBV9 to TRBJ2-1, with 9 bases lining up with TRBD2. V was pared by 0 bases and J by 4 bases, with 5 bases of the junction left unmatched. The CDR3 contains 16 residues. Germline CDR1 SGDLS, CDR2 YYNGEE. CDR3 nucleotides: TGTGCCAGCAGCGTAGCGGGGCGGGAGGGTTACAATGAGCAGTTCTTC. Encoded protein: CASSVAGREGYNEQFF.